Presented here are 15 T cell receptor beta chains from one specimen sequenced in a study of T cells in Graves' hyperthyroidism and ophthalmopathy. It was RNA transcripts that yielded the amplified TCR beta CDR3 regions. In the first-round RT-PCR of the TCR CDR3, the HTBI primer set was used. TCRdb analysed the multiplex PCR reads with MiXCR anew, one entry per CDR3 protein. Of around 400,000 distinct CDR3 sequences in the sample, 20% to 25% were seen once. The specimen was blood. These receptor sequences come from a man aged 50 to 60 with Graves' hyperthyroidism.

Regarding this clonotype: A much larger clone sits a single nucleotide away, making a read error possible. The chain employs TRBV20-1 and TRBJ2-3; perhaps D is TRBD1 or TRBD2 (5 bases each). Germline assignment: CDR1 DFQATT and CDR2 SNEGSKA (reference sequence). V gave up 3 bases and J gave up 6 bases, with 25 bases separating them. The CDR3 has 17 amino acids. CDR3 in amino acids: CSARGESSARGMDTQYF. In nucleotides, the CDR3 is TGCAGTGCTAGGGGGGAGAGTAGCGCGAGGGGTATGGATACGCAGTATTTT.

This clonotype appeared a few times. This CDR3 reads CASSVDSGWLYEQYF. Here the CDR3 DNA reads TGTGCCAGCAGCGTAGACTCAGGTTGGCTCTACGAGCAGTACTTC. The V gene is TRBV9, the J gene TRBJ2-7, with D unclear. The germline V gene encodes CDR1 SGDLS and CDR2 YYNGEE. The CDR3 spans 15 residues. The V gene lost 0 bases and the J gene lost 3 bases, with 13 bases spanning the gap.

The gene calls are TRBV24-1 and TRBJ2-1, with 11 bases fitting TRBD2. The V segment lost 3 bases and the J segment 12 bases; nucleotides outside the gene matches: 0. CDR1 is KGHDR, CDR2 SFDVKD, per germline. This CDR3 contains 12 residues. CDR3 sequence (DNA): TGTGCCACCAGTGATGGGACTAGCGGGCAGTTCTTC. As protein: CATSDGTSGQFF.

This clonotype appeared a few times. The rearrangement uses TRBV20-1 and TRBJ1-2, with D unresolved. Germline V gene data show CDR1 as DFQATT and CDR2 as SNEGSKA (reference sequence). Trimming shortened V by 0 bases and J by 4 bases, and 9 bases separated the two germline ends. There are 13 residues in the CDR3. The CDR3 DNA reads TGCAGTGCTAGAGATCTAGGGTTCTATGGCTACACCTTC. It codes for CSARDLGFYGYTF.

The chain uses TRBV29-1 and TRBJ2-1; 10 bases map to TRBD2. Germline trimming cut 6 bases from V and 3 bases from J; bases unmatched to any gene: 5. The CDR3 contains 14 residues. Looked up from germline, CDR1 is SQVTM and CDR2 is ANQGSEA. CDR3 sequence: CSVRPSGSYNEQFF. CDR3 DNA: TGCAGCGTCCGACCTAGCGGGAGCTACAATGAGCAGTTCTTC.

This clonotype came up many times. Written as DNA, the CDR3 is TGCAGTGCTAGAGTAAGCGACTACGAGCAGTACTTC. Translation: CSARVSDYEQYF. The chain couples TRBV20-1 to TRBJ2-7; D is undetermined. Germline lookup yields CDR1 DFQATT and CDR2 SNEGSKA (reference sequence). V dropped 1 base and J dropped 3 bases, with 7 bases sitting between them. This CDR3 region has 12 residues.

The CDR3 DNA reads as TGTGCCAGCAGCCCGGGACGGGTGAGCCCCTACAATGAGCAGTTCTTC. Protein sequence: CASSPGRVSPYNEQFF. The V gene is TRBV7-8, the J gene TRBJ2-1, with D perhaps matching TRBD1 or TRBD2 (5 bases each). Germline CDR1 reads SGHVS; CDR2 reads FQNEAQ. There are 16 residues in the CDR3. V was clipped by 5 bases and J by 2 bases, with 16 bases between them.

This clonotype showed up just a few times. The chain is built from TRBV6-1 and TRBJ1-2, with a weak D call TRBD1 (6 bases). Trimming shortened V by 3 bases and J by 2 bases, and 10 bases separated the two germline ends. Germline CDR1 reads MNHNS; CDR2 reads SASEGT. This CDR3 spans 14 amino acids. CDR3 in amino acids: CASSDWTANYGYTF. The CDR3 DNA reads TGTGCCAGCAGTGACTGGACAGCCAACTATGGCTACACCTTC.

The V call is TRBV5-6, the J call TRBJ1-2, with a weak D call TRBD1 (5 bases). Germline values: CDR1 SGHDT, CDR2 YYEEEE. The V and J ends lost 6 bases and 4 bases respectively, with 13 bases between them. CDR3 length: 13 amino acids. CDR3 sequence: CASMTQGSYGYTF. CDR3 DNA sequence: TGTGCCAGCATGACTCAGGGAAGCTATGGCTACACCTTC.

The chain links TRBV27 to TRBJ2-2; D call uncertain. Trimming left V 2 bases short and J 0 bases short, with 10 bases between. CDR3 length: 16 amino acids. CDR1 MNHEY and CDR2 SMNVEV come from the germline V gene (reference sequence). CDR3 coding DNA: TGTGCCAGCAGTTTAGAGTCACTCTCGAACACCGGGGAGCTGTTTTTT. This codes for CASSLESLSNTGELFF.

The V gene is TRBV20-1, the J gene TRBJ1-1, with TRBD1 identical over 11 bases. The ends lost 6 bases at V and 3 bases at J; junction bases unmatched: 6. The CDR3 consists of 14 residues. Germline lookup yields CDR1 DFQATT and CDR2 SNEGSKA (reference sequence). The CDR3 reads CSARTGGGDTEAFF. CDR3 coding DNA: TGCAGTGCACGGACAGGGGGCGGAGACACTGAAGCTTTCTTT.

The chain uses TRBV5-1 and TRBJ1-1; D gene ambiguous. This CDR3 is 14 amino acids long. V was clipped by 6 bases and J by 1 base, with 13 bases between them. Germline CDR1 reads SGHRS; CDR2 reads YFSETQ. CDR3 in amino acids: CASTGFLGNTEAFF. The CDR3 DNA follows: TGCGCCAGCACCGGTTTTTTAGGGAACACTGAAGCTTTCTTT.

The table lists this clonotype with many counts. This chain links TRBV12-3 or TRBV12-4 with TRBJ1-6; no clear D. The ends were cut back, 6 bases at V and 6 bases at J, with 6 bases in the middle. The CDR3 sequence is 12 residues long. The CDR3 here is CASRDLNSPLHF. As DNA, the CDR3 is TGTGCCAGCAGGGATCTTAATTCACCCCTCCACTTT.

The V call is TRBV19, the J call TRBJ1-5; 9 nucleotides match TRBD1. The trim removed 7 bases at V and 4 bases at J, leaving 8 bases unmatched. The CDR3 sequence is 15 residues long. From germline, CDR1 is LNHDA and CDR2 SQIVND (reference sequence). DNA for the CDR3: TGTGCCAGTAATCCTCCCGGACAGGGGAATCAGCCCCAGCATTTT. It encodes CASNPPGQGNQPQHF.

This clonotype was seen ten or more times. The chain couples TRBV6-5 to TRBJ2-7, with 9 bases identical to TRBD1. The junction had 4 bases not matched to a gene; V was cut back by 0 bases and J by 1 base. The CDR3 covers 16 residues. Germline values: CDR1 MNHEY, CDR2 SVGAGI. CDR3: CASSYSPGQGSYEQYF. CDR3 DNA: TGTGCCAGCAGTTACTCTCCGGGACAGGGTTCCTACGAGCAGTACTTC.